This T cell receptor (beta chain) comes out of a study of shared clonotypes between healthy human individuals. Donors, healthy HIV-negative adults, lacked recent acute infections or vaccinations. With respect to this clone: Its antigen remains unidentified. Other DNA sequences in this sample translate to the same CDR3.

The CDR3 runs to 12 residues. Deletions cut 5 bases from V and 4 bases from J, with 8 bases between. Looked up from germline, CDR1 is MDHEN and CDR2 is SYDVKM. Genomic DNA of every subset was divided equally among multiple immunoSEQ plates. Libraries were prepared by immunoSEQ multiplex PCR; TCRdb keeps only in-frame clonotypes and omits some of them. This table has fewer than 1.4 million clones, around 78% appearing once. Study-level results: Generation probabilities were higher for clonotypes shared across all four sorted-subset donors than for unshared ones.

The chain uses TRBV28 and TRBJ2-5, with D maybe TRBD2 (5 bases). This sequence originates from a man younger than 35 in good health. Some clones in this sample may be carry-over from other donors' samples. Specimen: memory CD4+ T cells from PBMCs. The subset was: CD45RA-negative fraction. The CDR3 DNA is TGTGCCAGCAGTGGAGGCGGAGAGACCCAGTACTTC. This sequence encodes CASSGGGETQYF.